These 22 T cell receptor beta chains originate from one sample sequenced in a study of CD8 T cells in Susac syndrome. Random hexamers primed reverse transcription of about 0.5 to 1 ug RNA. TCRdb reanalysed the immunoSEQ multiplex PCR reads using MiXCR and keeps one entry per CDR3 protein. This sample has around 270,000 distinct CDR3 sequences; over 75% occur once, and the top ten carry roughly 0.2%. The sample was CD8+ T cells from PBMCs. All receptors come from a human donor with multiple sclerosis.

The chain employs TRBV4-3 and TRBJ2-1, with TRBD2 matching over 7 bases. Looked up from germline, CDR1 is LGHNA and CDR2 is YSLEER. V shed 2 bases, J shed 5 bases, and the junction held 9 bases outside the gene matches. This CDR3 region has 16 residues. The CDR3 DNA reads TGCGCCAGCAGCCAATGGGTGCTGGGGGGGGACAATGAGCAGTTCTTC. Protein product: CASSQWVLGGDNEQFF.

This chain uses TRBV29-1 with TRBJ2-7; D is undetermined. The CDR3 sequence is 12 residues long. Germline assignment: CDR1 SQVTM and CDR2 ANQGSEA. The V and J ends lost 0 bases and 2 bases respectively, with 5 bases between them. The CDR3 spells CSVEDYAYEQYF. Here the CDR3 DNA reads TGCAGCGTTGAAGATTACGCCTACGAGCAGTACTTC.

The CDR3 bases are TGTGCCAGCAGTTACACCAGGGGTTACGAGCAGTACTTC. Amino acid sequence: CASSYTRGYEQYF. V and J are TRBV6-5 and TRBJ2-7; D might be TRBD1 (6 bases). CDR1 MNHEY and CDR2 SVGAGI come from the germline V gene. The CDR3 has 13 residues. Trimming removed 2 bases at V and 4 bases at J, with 9 bases between.

This chain uses TRBV9 with TRBJ2-3; D unresolved. The CDR3 totals 14 residues. Between the trimmed V and J ends, which lost 0 bases and 3 bases, there was a span of 8 bases. Germline V CDR1 and CDR2: SGDLS, YYNGEE. CDR3 nucleotides: TGTGCCAGCAGCGTAGGGGCCGGAACAGATACGCAGTATTTT. Its protein is CASSVGAGTDTQYF.

The genes are TRBV24-1 and TRBJ1-2; D remains unclear. CDR3 size: 14 residues. Germline V CDR1 and CDR2: KGHDR, SFDVKD. V was trimmed by 3 bases and J by 4 bases, leaving 11 bases between them. DNA for the CDR3: TGTGCCACCAGTGATCGGACGGGCTCCTATGGCTACACCTTC. This codes for CATSDRTGSYGYTF.

The V call is TRBV7-2, the J call TRBJ2-1; the D is unclear. The ends were cut back, 6 bases at V and 9 bases at J, with 12 bases in the middle. The CDR3 loop spans 12 amino acids. Germline CDR1 SGHTA, CDR2 FQGNSA. This chain's CDR3 is CASSSGLGEQFF. The CDR3 DNA reads as TGTGCCAGCAGTTCGGGTTTAGGTGAGCAGTTCTTC.

This clonotype was detected once. The chain combines TRBV3-1 with TRBJ2-7; 7 nucleotides agree with TRBD1. CDR3 size: 17 residues. Germline V CDR1 and CDR2: LGHDT, YNNKEL (reference sequence). V lost 0 bases, J lost 1 base, and 9 bases stayed unmatched. CDR3 sequence: CASSQEGGSAHSYEQYF. The CDR3 bases are TGTGCCAGCAGCCAAGAAGGGGGCAGCGCCCATTCCTACGAGCAGTACTTC.

Written as DNA, the CDR3 is TGTGCCAGTAGCCACTCCGGGAGGGGCTACGAGCAGTACTTC. It yields the protein CASSHSGRGYEQYF. The chain is built from TRBV19 and TRBJ2-7; 8 bases line up with TRBD2. The CDR3 consists of 14 residues. Germline V gives CDR1 LNHDA, CDR2 SQIVND (reference sequence). The V gene end was trimmed by 6 bases and the J gene end by 3 bases; junction bases not matched to a gene: 7.

The chain uses TRBV7-2 and TRBJ1-4; TRBD1 matches 7 bases. The germline gives CDR1 SGHTA, CDR2 FQGNSA. This CDR3 is 15 amino acids long. Trimming took 6 bases from V and 7 from J; bases not matched to a gene: 11. CDR3 DNA: TGTGCCAGCAGGCCCCAGGGGACAGCCGGTGAAAAACTGTTTTTT. It encodes CASRPQGTAGEKLFF.

The chain combines TRBV15 with TRBJ2-1; 8 bases line up with TRBD2. The CDR3 sequence is 12 residues long. V was pared by 8 bases and J by 15 bases, with 12 bases of the junction left unmatched. Germline V gene lookup returns CDR1 LNHNV and CDR2 YYDKDF (reference sequence). The CDR3 DNA reads as TGTGCCACCTCGGATAGCGGGATTGTTCGGTTCTTC. Translating it yields CATSDSGIVRFF. Looking up the rest from reference TRBV15 and TRBJ2-1 gives the full variable domain: DAMVIQNPRYQVTQFGKPVTLSCSQTLNHNVMYWYQQKSSQAPKLLFHYYDKDFNNEADTPDNFQSRRPNTSFCFLDIRSPGLGDTAMYLCATSDSGIVRFFGPGTRLTVL.

This chain uses TRBV7-8 with TRBJ2-1; D is unclear. CDR1 and CDR2 (germline): SGHVS, FQNEAQ. CDR3 length: 13 amino acids. Trimming stripped 5 bases from V and 5 bases from J, with 10 bases between. The CDR3 nucleotides are TGTGCCAGCAGCCCCCCGTCCCACAATGAGCAGTTCTTC. Residues: CASSPPSHNEQFF.

This chain links TRBV9 with TRBJ2-7, with 8 bases that match TRBD1. CDR1 is SGDLS, CDR2 YYNGEE, per germline. Germline trimming cut 4 bases from V and 2 bases from J; bases unmatched to any gene: 20. The CDR3 is 19 residues long. The CDR3 region is CASSPRTGTKGDHPYEQYF. The CDR3 DNA sequence: TGTGCCAGCAGCCCGCGGACAGGGACAAAAGGAGACCACCCCTACGAGCAGTACTTC.

Concerning this clonotype: Relative to the germline gene, one junction end is altered; a read error may explain this. The chain joins TRBV6-5 to TRBJ2-7, with D perhaps TRBD1 or TRBD2 (5 bases each). CDR1 and CDR2 from the germline V gene are MNHEY and SVGAGI. The CDR3 extends over 13 amino acids. The CDR3 protein is CATSYASWGEQYF. The CDR3 DNA reads as TGTGCCACCAGTTACGCTAGCTGGGGGGAGCAGTACTTC.

The J gene is TRBJ2-7, the V gene TRBV20-1, with TRBD2 matching 7 bases. Germline V gene data show CDR1 as DFQATT and CDR2 as SNEGSKA (reference sequence). This CDR3 region has 13 residues. With 4 bases clipped from V and 3 bases from J, the junction kept 6 bases outside the gene matches. This CDR3 reads CSAKGGSRYEQYF. In nucleotides, the CDR3 is TGCAGTGCTAAGGGCGGGAGTCGCTACGAGCAGTACTTC.

This sequence joins TRBV7-8 and TRBJ2-2, with D maybe TRBD2 (6 bases). Per the germline V gene, CDR1 is SGHVS and CDR2 is FQNEAQ. Trimming pared 1 base from V and 6 bases from J, leaving 15 bases between. The CDR3 covers 16 residues. The DNA for the CDR3 is TGTGCCAGCAGCTTAGAGGGACTCCTCCGGGCCGGGGAGCTGTTTTTT. This gives the protein CASSLEGLLRAGELFF.

The chain links TRBV19 to TRBJ2-2; no definite D call. CDR3 size: 11 residues. CDR1 is LNHDA and CDR2 is SQIVND in the germline V gene (reference sequence). The germline V and J ends were trimmed by 3 bases and 5 bases, with 1 base remaining between them. The DNA for the CDR3 is TGTGCCAGTAGTATTACCGGGGAGCTGTTTTTT. Translation gives CASSITGELFF.

V and J are TRBV4-1 and TRBJ2-1, with D possibly being TRBD1 (5 bases). This CDR3 spans 13 amino acids. With 1 base removed from V and 9 bases from J, the gap between germline ends came to 10 bases. Germline loops: CDR1 MGHRA, CDR2 YSYEKL. CDR3 DNA: TGCGCCAGCAGCCAAGGGCAGGGTCCTGAGCAGTTCTTC. As protein: CASSQGQGPEQFF.

This clonotype was seen once. This sequence joins TRBV9 and TRBJ1-1; no firm D call. The germline V and J ends were trimmed by 3 bases and 5 bases, with 8 bases remaining between them. The CDR3 is 12 residues long. Germline V CDR1 and CDR2: SGDLS, YYNGEE. Written as DNA, the CDR3 is TGTGCCAGCAGCGGGAAGAGGACTGAAGCTTTCTTT. As protein: CASSGKRTEAFF.

This clonotype was picked up one time. The J gene is TRBJ2-5, the V gene TRBV1; no check of the table's D call, TRBD1, against the DNA was made. TRBV1 is designated a pseudogene. The CDR3 contains 16 residues. As DNA, the CDR3 is TGCACCAGCAGCCAAGACTGCAGGGTGGGCCAAGAGACCCAGTACTTC. Translation gives CTSSQDCRVGQETQYF.

The rearrangement uses TRBV14 and TRBJ1-2, with 7 bases identical to TRBD1. The J segment lost 4 bases and the V segment lost 0 bases, leaving 5 bases of the junction unmatched. CDR3 length equals 15 residues. Looked up from germline, CDR1 is SGHDN and CDR2 is FVKESK. Written as DNA, the CDR3 is TGTGCCAGCAGCCAAGATCGAAAGGGGGCCTATGGCTACACCTTC. Its protein is CASSQDRKGAYGYTF.

The chain recombines TRBV2 with TRBJ2-7; no reliable D call. The CDR3 is 13 residues long. The ends were cut back, 4 bases at V and 6 bases at J, with 13 bases in the middle. In germline, CDR1 is SNHLY, CDR2 FYNNEI. The chain's CDR3 is CASSGVSGREQYF. CDR3 coding DNA: TGTGCCAGCAGTGGGGTGTCAGGTCGCGAGCAGTACTTC.

In this sample, this clonotype turned up a few times. V is TRBV12-3 or TRBV12-4 and J is TRBJ2-2; no reliable D call. Trimming removed 5 bases from V and 7 bases from J, with 5 bases in between. CDR3 size: 11 residues. The chain's CDR3 is CASSIGGELFF. CDR3 coding DNA: TGTGCCAGCAGTATTGGCGGGGAGCTGTTTTTT.